This TCR beta chain was found in a study of T cell responses to AZD1222 COVID-19 vaccine (dated by TCRdb to the early 2020s). Looking at the study overall: AZD1222 recipients whose second dose came at about 4 weeks and those whose second dose came at about 12 weeks were combined into one group, since spike-specific TCR depth and breadth did not differ between the two schedules. A total of about 250 trial participants underwent TCR sequencing, of whom roughly 210 had received two doses of AZD1222 and some 25 had received two doses of the MenACWY control vaccine. Trial participants were enrolled by age into 18-55, 56-69 and 70-plus year subgroups, with roughly 160, 29 and 62 TCR-sequenced participants respectively. The study at large found these results: Epitopes outside the regions mutated in the B.1.351 and B.1.1.7 variants were reportedly recognized by nearly half of the unique spike-specific TCRs. The vaccine-associated CD4 TCRs covered the entire spike protein, and the dominant responses fell in regions 160-218 and 743-854. Only five or six AZD1222 recipients were SARS-CoV-2 seropositive at baseline, limiting conclusions about previously exposed vaccinees. Participants were mostly white British and included more females than males, and it was suggested by the authors that clonal diversity may have been underestimated. Because no day 14 peak-response samples were available, repertoires were characterized only after the peak T cell response. A significant rise in spike-specific TCR breadth and depth was observed after two AZD1222 doses relative to day 0 and relative to MenACWY recipients. The 56-69-year group was small, and its depth increase did not reach significance, likely because of low power.

To note about this clone: Its antigen is currently not known. No base quality values were provided; no much bigger clone lies one nucleotide off.

The CDR3 regions of human TCRbeta chains were analyzed by immunosequencing. Under the source paper's analysis protocol: TCRs in the repertoires were matched against a reference library of SARS-CoV-2-specific TCRs that had been generated with the MIRA antigen-specificity platform. Breadth was defined as the fraction of unique TCRs that were SARS-CoV-2-associated, and depth was defined as the fraction of total T cells that were SARS-CoV-2-associated. Using the MIRA data, each spike-specific TCR was assigned both to the spike region to which the TCR was reactive and to a CD4 or CD8 class. Log10-transformed breadth and depth values were compared by one-way ANOVA with Sidak's multiple comparisons tests. The source is immuneACCESS, and TCRdb retained only in-frame sequences with V and J called. Part of the clones is not carried over; for the studies checked, unresolved V genes explain less than half of this, and the remainder is unexplained. That table furnishes V, J and clone size, whereas the DNA furnished D and trimming. In all, the sample holds roughly 120,000 clones, and about 88% of those were seen once. Of the sample, roughly 2.3% is held by the ten largest clones.

In light of the paper, this sample's time point label describes: baseline before first vaccination. Vaccinee samples came from UK trials COV001 and COV002, including a single-blind randomized controlled phase 2/3 trial of AZD1222 (ChAdOx1 nCoV-19) in healthy adults. Trial participant PBMC samples were collected at day 0 and day 28 after the second dose for TCRbeta chain sequencing. V has 7 bases trimmed and J has 7 bases trimmed; junction bases matching no gene number 3. The CDR3 runs 10 residues from the cysteine to the phenylalanine. CDR3 DNA only is kept here, 30 bases in frame from base 1. CDR1 and CDR2 (SQVTM, ANQGSEA) derive from the germline V gene.

The chain couples TRBV29-1 to TRBJ1-2, with 7 bases matching TRBD1. The specimen was peripheral blood, collected on day 0 of AZD1222 vaccination. This clonotype originated in an adult in good health. The bases are TGCAGCGCGGGGGACAGTGGCTACACCTTC. It translates to CSAGDSGYTF.